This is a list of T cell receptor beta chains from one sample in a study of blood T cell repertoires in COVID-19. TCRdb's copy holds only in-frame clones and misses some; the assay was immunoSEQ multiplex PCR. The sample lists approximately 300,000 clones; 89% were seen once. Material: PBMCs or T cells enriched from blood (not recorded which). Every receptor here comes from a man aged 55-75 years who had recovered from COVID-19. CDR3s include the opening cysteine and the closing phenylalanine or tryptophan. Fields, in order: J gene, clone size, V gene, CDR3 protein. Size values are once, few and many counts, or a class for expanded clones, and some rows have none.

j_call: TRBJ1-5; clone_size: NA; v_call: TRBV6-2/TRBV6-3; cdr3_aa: CASSLIQGSGNQPQHF
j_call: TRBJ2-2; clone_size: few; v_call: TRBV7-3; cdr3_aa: CASSWQGVTGELFF
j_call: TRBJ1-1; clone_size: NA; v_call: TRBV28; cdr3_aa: CASSLTGQGTEAFF
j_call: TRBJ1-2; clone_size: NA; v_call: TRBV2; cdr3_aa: CASSPADRADYGYTF
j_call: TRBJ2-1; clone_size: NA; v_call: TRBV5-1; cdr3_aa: CASSLGGPENEQFF
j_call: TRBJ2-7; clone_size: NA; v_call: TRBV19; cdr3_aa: CASSNSGSFYEQYF
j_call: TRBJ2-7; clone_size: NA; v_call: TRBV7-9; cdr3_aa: CASSLAGQVDEQYF
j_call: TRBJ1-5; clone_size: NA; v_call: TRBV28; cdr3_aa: CASTQDRVGGQPQHF
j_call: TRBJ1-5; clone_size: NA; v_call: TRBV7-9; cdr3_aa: CASSQTGGQDQPQHF
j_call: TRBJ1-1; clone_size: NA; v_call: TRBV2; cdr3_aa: CASSGYGDTEAFF
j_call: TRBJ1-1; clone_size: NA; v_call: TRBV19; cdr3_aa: CASSPQDSMNTEAFF
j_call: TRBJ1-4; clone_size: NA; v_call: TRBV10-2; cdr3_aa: CASRKDRANEKLFF
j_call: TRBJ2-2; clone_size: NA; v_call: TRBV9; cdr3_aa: CASSTRQGGTGELFF
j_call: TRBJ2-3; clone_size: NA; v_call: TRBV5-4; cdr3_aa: CASSLRDRGTDTQYF
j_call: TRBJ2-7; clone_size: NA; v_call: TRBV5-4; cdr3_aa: CASSLQGGLPYEQYF
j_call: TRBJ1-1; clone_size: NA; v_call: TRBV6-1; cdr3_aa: CASSEAGGTEAFF
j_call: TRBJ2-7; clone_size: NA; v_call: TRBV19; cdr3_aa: CASSGRDRAGEQYF
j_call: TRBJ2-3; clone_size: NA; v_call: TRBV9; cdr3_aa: CASSVGGTSGFADTQYF
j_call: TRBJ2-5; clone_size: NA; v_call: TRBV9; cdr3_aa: CASSAEGGAHAAETQYF
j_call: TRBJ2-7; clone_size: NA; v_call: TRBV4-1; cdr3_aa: CASSQVYGTGAYEQYF
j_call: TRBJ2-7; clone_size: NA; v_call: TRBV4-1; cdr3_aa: CASSRDGSGGRGEQYF
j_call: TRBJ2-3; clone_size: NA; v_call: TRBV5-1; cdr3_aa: CASSWGEATDTQYF
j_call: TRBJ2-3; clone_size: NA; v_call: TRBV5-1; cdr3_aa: CASSLKAGQAGGPYTQYF
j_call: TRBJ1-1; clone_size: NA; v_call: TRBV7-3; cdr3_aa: CASSLYRSTEAFF
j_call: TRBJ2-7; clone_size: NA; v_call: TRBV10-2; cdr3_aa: CASGFSGLEGEQYF
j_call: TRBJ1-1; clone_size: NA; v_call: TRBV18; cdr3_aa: CASSPIMGGWNTEAFF
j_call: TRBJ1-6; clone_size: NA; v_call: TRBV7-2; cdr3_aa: CASSSSQGARNSPLHF
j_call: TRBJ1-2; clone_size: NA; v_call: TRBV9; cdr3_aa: CASSVVSGVGGYTF
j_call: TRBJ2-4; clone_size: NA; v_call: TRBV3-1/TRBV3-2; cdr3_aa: CASTGRRGAQYF
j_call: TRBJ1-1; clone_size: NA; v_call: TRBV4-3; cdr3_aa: CASSQSEDTEAFF
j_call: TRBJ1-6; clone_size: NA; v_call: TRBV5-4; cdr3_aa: CASSFRDLKGSPLHF
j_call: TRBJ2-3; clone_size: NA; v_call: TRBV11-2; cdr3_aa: CASIPAGREGSDTQYF
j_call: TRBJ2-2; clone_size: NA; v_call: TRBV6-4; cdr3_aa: CASSADYSGMNTGELFF
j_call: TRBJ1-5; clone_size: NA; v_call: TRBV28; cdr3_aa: CASSMGQGLQPQHF
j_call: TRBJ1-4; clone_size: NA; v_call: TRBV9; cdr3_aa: CASSPTGQVPNEKLFF
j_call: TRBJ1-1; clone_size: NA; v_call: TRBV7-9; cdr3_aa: CASSFRDRETEAFF
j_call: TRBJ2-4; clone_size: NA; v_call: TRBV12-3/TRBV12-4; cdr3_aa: CASRDSSAHQYF
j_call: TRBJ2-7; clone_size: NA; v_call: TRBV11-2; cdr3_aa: CASSTTLGSSYEQYF
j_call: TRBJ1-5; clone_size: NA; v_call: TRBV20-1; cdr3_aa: CSASRGQANQPQHF
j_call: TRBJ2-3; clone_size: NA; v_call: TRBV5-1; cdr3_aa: CASSFVRDGGDTQYF
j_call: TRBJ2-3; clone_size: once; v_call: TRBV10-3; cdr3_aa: CAISEGTSGEVDTQYF
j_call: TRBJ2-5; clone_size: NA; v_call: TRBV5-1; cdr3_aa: CASSRLGVIETQYF
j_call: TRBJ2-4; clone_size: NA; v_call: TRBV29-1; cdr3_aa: CSVWDSTIQYF
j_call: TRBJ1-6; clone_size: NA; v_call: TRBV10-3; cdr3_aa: CAISEGQGRNSPLHF